This TCR beta chain was captured by sequencing in a study of blood T cell repertoires in COVID-19. Study overall: Samples representing acute and convalescent COVID-19 were sourced from the United States, Italy and Spain.

The CDR3 runs to 13 residues. After removal of 5 bases from V and 4 bases from J, the junction contained 4 bases not matched to a gene. From germline, CDR1 is LNHNV and CDR2 YYDKDF (reference sequence). The cohort comprised adults aged about 18 to 100 years residing in 20 to 25 US areas. Cohorts were based on clinical histories the participants reported. Cohort 3 donors counted as recovered after two negative PCRs, clearance, or resolved symptoms. Assay: immunoSEQ multiplex PCR; the TCRdb copy retains only in-frame clones and omits some. The data show a few hundred thousand clones, 70% to 90% seen once.

This receptor was taken from a man aged 30 to 45 who had recovered from COVID-19. The gene calls are TRBV15 and TRBJ1-2, with 7 nucleotides matching TRBD1. Material for sequencing was PBMCs or T cells enriched from blood (not recorded which). The CDR3 sequence: CATSARTGYGYTF. The CDR3 DNA sequence: TGTGCCACCAGCGCTCGGACAGGCTATGGCTACACCTTC.